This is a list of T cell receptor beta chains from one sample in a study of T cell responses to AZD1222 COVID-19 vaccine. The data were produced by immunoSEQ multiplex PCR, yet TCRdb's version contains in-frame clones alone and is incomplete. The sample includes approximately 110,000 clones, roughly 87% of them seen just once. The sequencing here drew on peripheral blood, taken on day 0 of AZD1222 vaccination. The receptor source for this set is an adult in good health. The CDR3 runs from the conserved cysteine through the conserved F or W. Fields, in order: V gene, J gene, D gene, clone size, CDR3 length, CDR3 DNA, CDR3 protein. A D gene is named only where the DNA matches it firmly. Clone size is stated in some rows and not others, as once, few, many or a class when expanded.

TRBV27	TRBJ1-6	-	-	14	TGTGCCAGCAGTTTGGCCGCATTGAATTCACCCCTCCACTTT	CASSLAALNSPLHF
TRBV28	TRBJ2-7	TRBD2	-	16	TGTGCCAGCAGTCCCGCCTCAGCGGGAGGGCCCGGCGAGCAGTACTTC	CASSPASAGGPGEQYF
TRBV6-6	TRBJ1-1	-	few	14	TGTGCCAGCAGTTACGGGCACCAGAACACTGAAGCTTTCTTT	CASSYGHQNTEAFF
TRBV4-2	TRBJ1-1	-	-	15	TGTGCCAGCAGCCAAGATGTCAAGGGGGGGGCTGAAGCTTTCTTT	CASSQDVKGGAEAFF
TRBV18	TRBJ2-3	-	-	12	TGTGCCAGCTCACAACGCACAGATACGCAGTATTTT	CASSQRTDTQYF
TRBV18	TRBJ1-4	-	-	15	TGTGCCAGCTCACCCTCGTACTCGGGAAATGAAAAACTGTTTTTT	CASSPSYSGNEKLFF
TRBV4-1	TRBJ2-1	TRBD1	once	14	TGCGCCAGCAGGGCCGGGACAGGACGTCAGGAGCAGTTCTTC	CASRAGTGRQEQFF
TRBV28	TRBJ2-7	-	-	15	TGTGCCAGCAGTTTAGTTCTCAGCCCCACTTACGAGCAGTACTTC	CASSLVLSPTYEQYF
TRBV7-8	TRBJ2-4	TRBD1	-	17	TGTGCCAGCAGCTTAGTGGGGACAGGGATGTCCAAAAACATTCAGTACTTC	CASSLVGTGMSKNIQYF
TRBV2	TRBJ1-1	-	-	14	TGTGCCAGCAGTGAAGATCGAGGGAACACTGAAGCTTTCTTT	CASSEDRGNTEAFF
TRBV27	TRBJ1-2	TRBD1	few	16	TGTGCCAGCAGTTTGGCGACAGGGGGCCCCAACTATGGCTACACCTTC	CASSLATGGPNYGYTF
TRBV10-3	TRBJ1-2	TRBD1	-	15	TGTGCCATCAGTGAGGAGGGACAGTCGTCGGGTGGCTACACCTTC	CAISEEGQSSGGYTF
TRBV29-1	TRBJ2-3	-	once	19	TGCAGCGTTGAAGGGGACCTTCGCGGGGGCCGGGGCGTCACAGATACGCAGTATTTT	CSVEGDLRGGRGVTDTQYF
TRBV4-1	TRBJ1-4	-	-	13	TGCGCCAGCAGCCGGATTCAGGGCGAAAAACTGTTTTTT	CASSRIQGEKLFF
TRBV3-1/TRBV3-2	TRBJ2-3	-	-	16	TGTGCCAGCAGCTCCCAACTGCCCGGCGCGGGTGATACGCAGTATTTT	CASSSQLPGAGDTQYF
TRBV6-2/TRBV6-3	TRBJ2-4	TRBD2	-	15	TGTGCCAGCAGTTACGAAGGCGGGAGAAGAAACATTCAGTACTTC	CASSYEGGRRNIQYF
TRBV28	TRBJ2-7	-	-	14	TGTGCCAGTGGGGCCCCCCGGAAGGCGTACGAGCAGTACTTC	CASGAPRKAYEQYF
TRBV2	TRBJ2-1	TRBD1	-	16	TGTGCCAGCAGTGCCCGTCCCGCCGGGACAGGGGGTGAGCAGTTCTTC	CASSARPAGTGGEQFF
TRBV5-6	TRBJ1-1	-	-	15	TGTGCCAGCAGCTTGGGCGGGTCAGCTTCCCAGGTAGCTTTCTTT	CASSLGGSASQVAFF
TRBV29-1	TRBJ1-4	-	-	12	TGCAGCGTCAGGGCAGATAATGAAAAACTGTTTTTT	CSVRADNEKLFF
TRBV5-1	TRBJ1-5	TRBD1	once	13	TGCGCCAGCAGACAGGGGTTAGGCCAGCCCCAGCATTTT	CASRQGLGQPQHF
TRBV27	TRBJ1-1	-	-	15	TGTGCCAGCAGACCCAGTGGGGGCGCGGACACTGAAGCTTTCTTT	CASRPSGGADTEAFF
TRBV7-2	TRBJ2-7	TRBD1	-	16	TGTGCCAGCAGCTTAGCAACCGGGACAGGGGGCTACGAGCAGTACTTC	CASSLATGTGGYEQYF
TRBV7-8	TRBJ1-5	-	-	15	TGTGCCAGCAGCTCGGGACAATATAGCAATCAGCCCCAGCATTTT	CASSSGQYSNQPQHF
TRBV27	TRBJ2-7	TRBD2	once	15	TGTGCCAGCAAGCCCCTAGCGGGAGTTACCTACGAGCAGTACTTC	CASKPLAGVTYEQYF
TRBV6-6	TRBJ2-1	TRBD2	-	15	TGTGCCAGCAGTTCTAGCGGGGGGGCCTACAATGAGCAGTTCTTC	CASSSSGGAYNEQFF
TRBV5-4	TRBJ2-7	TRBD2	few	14	TGTGCCAGCTCTCCGGGACTAGTAGGCTACGAGCAGTACTTC	CASSPGLVGYEQYF
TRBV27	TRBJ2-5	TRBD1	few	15	TGTGCCAGCAGCTATACAGTGGGACAGGGAGAGACCCAGTACTTC	CASSYTVGQGETQYF
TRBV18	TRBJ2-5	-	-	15	TGTGCCAGCTCTAAGCCGGGACCCTTCGATTCGACCCAGTACTTC	CASSKPGPFDSTQYF
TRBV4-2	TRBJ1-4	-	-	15	TGTGCCAGCAGCCAATCGGTGGCAGTTAATGAAAAACTGTTTTTT	CASSQSVAVNEKLFF
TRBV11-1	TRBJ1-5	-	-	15	TGTGCCAGCAGCTTAGGGGGCAGGACCAATCAGCCCCAGCATTTT	CASSLGGRTNQPQHF
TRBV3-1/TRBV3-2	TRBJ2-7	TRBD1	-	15	TGTGCCAGCAGCCAAGGGGCAGGGGGATCCTACGAGCAGTACTTC	CASSQGAGGSYEQYF
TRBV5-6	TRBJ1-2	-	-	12	TGTGCCAGCAGCTGGGGGCGCCATGGCTACACCTTC	CASSWGRHGYTF
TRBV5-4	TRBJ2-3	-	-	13	TGTGCCAGCAGCCTACGGACAACAGATACGCAGTATTTT	CASSLRTTDTQYF
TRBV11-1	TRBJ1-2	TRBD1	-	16	TGTGCCAGCAGCGCCGGGACAGGGCGGTGGATCTATGGCTACACCTTC	CASSAGTGRWIYGYTF
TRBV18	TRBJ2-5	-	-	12	TGTGCCAGCTCACCGAGTAGGGAGACCCAGTACTTC	CASSPSRETQYF
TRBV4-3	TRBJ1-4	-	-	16	TGCGCCAGCAGCCAAGTGCCGGGACTGTTGAATGAAAAACTGTTTTTT	CASSQVPGLLNEKLFF
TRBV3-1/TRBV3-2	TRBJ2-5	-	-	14	TGTGCCAGCAGCCAAGGCCCCCTAGCCGAGACCCAGTACTTC	CASSQGPLAETQYF
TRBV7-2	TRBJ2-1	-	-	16	TGTGCCAGCACCTCACATGGGGGAGACTTCTACAATGAGCAGTTCTTC	CASTSHGGDFYNEQFF
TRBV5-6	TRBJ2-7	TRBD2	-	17	TGCGCCAGCAGCCGGGGGGGCTTCCGGGGATTCTCCTACGAGCAGTACTTC	CASSRGGFRGFSYEQYF
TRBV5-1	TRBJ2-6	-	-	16	TGCGCCAGCAGCTTGCTTTCCAGCTCTGGGGCCAACGTCCTGACTTTC	CASSLLSSSGANVLTF
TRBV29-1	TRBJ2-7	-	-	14	TGCAGCGTTGCCCGGGACTGGGGCTACTACGAGCAGTACTTC	CSVARDWGYYEQYF
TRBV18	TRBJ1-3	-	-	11	TGTGCCAGCTCACCAGGGGACACCATATATTTT	CASSPGDTIYF
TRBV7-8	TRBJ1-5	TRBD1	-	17	TGTGCCAGCAGCTTAGGGGCAGGGGGGCATAGCAATCAGCCCCAGCATTTT	CASSLGAGGHSNQPQHF
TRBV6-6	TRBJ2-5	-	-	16	TGTGCCAGCAGTCCGCCGGGACAAGCCCTTCCAGAGACCCAGTACTTC	CASSPPGQALPETQYF
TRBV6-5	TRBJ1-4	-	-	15	TGTGCCAGCAGTTACGGGGCGGGAGCTAATGAAAAACTGTTTTTT	CASSYGAGANEKLFF
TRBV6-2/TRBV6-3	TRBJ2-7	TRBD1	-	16	TGTGCCAGCAGTTACATAGGACAGGTGAGCTCCTACGAGCAGTACTTC	CASSYIGQVSSYEQYF
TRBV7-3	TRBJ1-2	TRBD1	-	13	TGTGCCAGCAGCCCTGGACAGGGGAATGGCTACACCTTC	CASSPGQGNGYTF
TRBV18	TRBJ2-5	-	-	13	TGTGCCAGCTCACCATCTATCCAAGAGACCCAGTACTTC	CASSPSIQETQYF
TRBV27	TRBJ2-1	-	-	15	TGTGCCAGCAGTTTATACGTAGGCTCAGACAATGAGCAGTTCTTC	CASSLYVGSDNEQFF
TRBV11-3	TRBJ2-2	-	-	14	TGTGCCAGCAGCTTCGGGGGCTCCACCGGGGAGCTGTTTTTT	CASSFGGSTGELFF
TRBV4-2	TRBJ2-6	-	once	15	TGTGCCAGCAGCCTGGACAGTTCAGGGGCCAACGTCCTGACTTTC	CASSLDSSGANVLTF